This T cell receptor beta chain emerged from a study of T cells in Graves' hyperthyroidism and ophthalmopathy. Study outcomes and limitations: Blood shared most expanded thyroid clonotypes above 0.001.

TCR beta CDR3 sequences were amplified from RNA transcripts. A set of HTBI primers served as the primers for a first-round RT-PCR of the TCR CDR3. TCRdb recomputed calls from the multiplex PCR reads with MiXCR, one row per CDR3 protein. Here the sample spans about 480,000 distinct CDR3 sequences, roughly a quarter being singletons. Germline CDR1 is ENHRY and CDR2 is SYGVKD. V was trimmed by 2 bases and J by 1 base, leaving 11 bases between them. This CDR3 has 15 residues. The cohort's ophthalmopathy patients, a group with duration under 3 months, had a Clinical Activity Score of at least 3 and a NOSPECS grade of at least 4. Each diagnosis drew on symptoms, thyroxine, TRAb, thyroid ultrasound and orbital computed tomography findings. In this sample, this clonotype turned up many times. Its target is unknown.

Source material: blood. The sequence derives from a woman aged 25 to 39 with Graves' ophthalmopathy. The chain links TRBV10-3 to TRBJ1-1; D gene ambiguous. The CDR3 DNA is TGTGCCATCAGTGAGCACGGGGAGGGGAACACTGAAGCTTTCTTT. It is translated as CAISEHGEGNTEAFF.